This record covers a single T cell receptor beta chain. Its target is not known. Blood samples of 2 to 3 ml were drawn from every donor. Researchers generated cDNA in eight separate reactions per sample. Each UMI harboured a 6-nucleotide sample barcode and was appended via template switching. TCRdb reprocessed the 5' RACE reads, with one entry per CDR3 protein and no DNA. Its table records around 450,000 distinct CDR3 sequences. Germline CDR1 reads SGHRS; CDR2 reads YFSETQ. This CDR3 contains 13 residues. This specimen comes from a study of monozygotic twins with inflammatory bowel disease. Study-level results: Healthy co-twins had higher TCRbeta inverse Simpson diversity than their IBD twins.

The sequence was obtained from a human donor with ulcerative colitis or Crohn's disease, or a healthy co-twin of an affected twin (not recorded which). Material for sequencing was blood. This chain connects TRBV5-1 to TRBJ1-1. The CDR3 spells CASSFGTPSEAFF.